Presented here are 10 T cell receptor beta chains from one specimen sequenced in a study of blood T cell repertoires in COVID-19 (dated by TCRdb to about 2020). Receptors were amplified or captured by the immunoSEQ multiplex PCR assay. Held by TCRdb, this immuneACCESS table contains in-frame sequences only and omits some clones. Under half of the omission traces to an unresolved V gene where checked; the cause of the rest is unknown. This sample has approximately 260,000 clones in its table, and about 90% of those were observed once. Of the sample, roughly 10% falls within the top ten clones. The sequencing sample was made of peripheral blood. The receptor source for this set is a woman aged 70 to 79 with COVID-19, enrolled during active disease.

The V and J genes are TRBV3-1 (or the pseudogene TRBV3-2) and TRBJ2-7; 7 bases map to TRBD1. The trim removed 4 bases at V and 2 bases at J, leaving 8 bases unmatched. The CDR3 covers 15 residues. Germline lookup yields CDR1 LGHDT and CDR2 YNNKEL (reference sequence). The DNA for the CDR3 is TGTGCCAGCAGCCCCCTCGGGACAGTGCCCTACGAGCAGTACTTC. Amino acid sequence: CASSPLGTVPYEQYF.

The rearrangement links TRBV24-1 to TRBJ1-5; tentatively, D is TRBD1 (5 bases). Germline values: CDR1 KGHDR, CDR2 SFDVKD. V was cut by 3 bases and J by 5 bases, with 16 bases left in between. The CDR3 sequence is 16 residues long. DNA of the CDR3: TGTGCCACCAGTGATCCGGGGACCCCGGGGGATCAGCCCCAGCATTTT. Amino acid sequence: CATSDPGTPGDQPQHF.

The gene calls are TRBV7-9 and TRBJ1-2, with D uncertain. This CDR3 spans 13 amino acids. Germline CDR1 is SEHNR and CDR2 is FQNEAQ (reference sequence). Trimming stripped 4 bases from V and 6 bases from J, with 12 bases between. CDR3 residues: CASSSQIGNGYTF. CDR3 coding DNA: TGTGCCAGCAGCTCACAGATCGGGAATGGCTACACCTTC.

This chain uses TRBV5-4 with TRBJ1-4; D might be TRBD1 (6 bases). CDR1 and CDR2 (germline): SGHNT, YYREEE (reference sequence). The CDR3 loop spans 13 amino acids. Trimming cost V 5 bases and J 3 bases, with 8 bases left between them. Written as DNA, the CDR3 is TGTGCCAGCAGGGACAGATCTAATGAAAAACTGTTTTTT. Encoded protein: CASRDRSNEKLFF.

This clone was picked up a small number of times. This rearrangement joins TRBV11-3 to TRBJ2-7; 10 bases match TRBD2. The V gene end was trimmed by 2 bases and the J gene end by 0 bases; junction bases not matched to a gene: 7. Germline CDR1 and CDR2: SGHNT and YENEEA. This CDR3 has 17 residues. CDR3 protein: CASSLYSGLASSYEQYF. The CDR3 region has the DNA TGTGCCAGCAGCTTATACTCGGGACTAGCGTCCTCCTACGAGCAGTACTTC.

V gene TRBV19 combines with J gene TRBJ2-7; D is perhaps TRBD2 (6 bases). Germline CDR1 is LNHDA and CDR2 is SQIVND (reference sequence). The CDR3 loop spans 13 amino acids. Trimming removed 4 bases at V and 2 bases at J, with 9 bases between. This CDR3 is CASSSSGTYEQYF. The CDR3 DNA is TGTGCCAGTAGTAGTAGCGGCACCTACGAGCAGTACTTC.

In DNA form, the CDR3 reads TGTGCCAGCCGACCCGGCAGGGAGACTAGCTCCTACAATGAGCAGTTCTTC. Residues: CASRPGRETSSYNEQFF. The V call is TRBV21-1, the J call TRBJ2-1; the table's D call, TRBD2, has no DNA check behind it. TRBV21-1 is tagged as a pseudogene. The CDR3 covers 17 residues.

The chain couples TRBV7-9 to TRBJ2-7; the match to TRBD2 covers 12 bases. CDR1 SEHNR and CDR2 FQNEAQ come from the germline V gene (reference sequence). Trimming took 5 bases from V and 3 from J; bases not matched to a gene: 5. The CDR3 length is 15 residues. For the CDR3, the DNA is TGTGCCAGCAGCCGATCTAGCGGGAGGGTCTACGAGCAGTACTTC. Its protein product is CASSRSSGRVYEQYF.

The rearrangement uses TRBV9 and TRBJ2-7; 9 bases are a match to TRBD1. Germline CDR1 SGDLS, CDR2 YYNGEE. V lost 3 bases, J lost 7 bases, and 11 bases stayed unmatched. This CDR3 is 15 amino acids long. In DNA, the CDR3 is TGTGCCAGCAGCGCGAGCGGGACAGGGTTGAGGGAGCAGTACTTC. This translates into CASSASGTGLREQYF.

The chain links TRBV4-1 to TRBJ1-2, with D possibly TRBD1 on 5 matching bases. This CDR3 region has 15 residues. V was trimmed by 4 bases and J by 3 bases, leaving 15 bases between them. Germline CDR1 MGHRA, CDR2 YSYEKL. The CDR3 is CASSPYGGIDYGYTF. CDR3 nucleotide sequence: TGCGCCAGCAGCCCCTACGGGGGGATCGACTATGGCTACACCTTC.